The following is a T cell receptor (beta chain) sequence with its context. Original data processing: By means of reference gene primer amplification, nucleated cell counts were estimated. TCRdb's table, derived via immunoSEQ multiplex PCR, lists solely in-frame clones and lacks some. The DNA gave D and trimming, while V, J and clone size come from that table. Here the sample spans over 200,000 clones, about nine tenths being singletons. The germline V gene encodes CDR1 SGHTA and CDR2 FQGNSA. The CDR3 sequence is 14 residues long. Losses at the gene ends were 5 bases for V and 1 base for J; bases not matched to a gene: 4. This entry belongs to a study of blood T cell repertoires in COVID-19.

This chain links TRBV7-2 with TRBJ1-1; 7 nucleotides match TRBD1. The sequence was collected from a man aged 55 to 70 who had recovered from COVID-19. Material for sequencing was peripheral blood. CDR3 in amino acids: CASSLRDRNTEAFF. DNA for the CDR3: TGTGCCAGCAGCCTCCGGGACAGGAACACTGAAGCTTTCTTT.